This TCR beta chain came from a study of T cell changes during pregnancy in multiple sclerosis. The method was immunoSEQ multiplex PCR; TCRdb's version includes in-frame clones alone and lacks a portion of them. The repertoire consists of tens of thousands of clones, with about 92% occurring once and the leading ten covering around 0.53%. Germline-derived CDR1 and CDR2 are KGHSH and LQKENI. CDR3 length: 15 residues. The germline V and J ends were trimmed by 4 bases and 2 bases, with 14 bases remaining between them. The genes are TRBV18 and TRBJ1-2, with D possibly being TRBD1 (6 bases). This specimen was CD4+ T cells from peripheral blood mononuclear cells, taken after pregnancy. The TCR was taken from a female donor with multiple sclerosis, enrolled in a pregnancy study. CDR3 protein: CASSLERQANYGYTF. The CDR3 DNA sequence: TGTGCCAGCTCACTAGAGCGACAGGCGAACTATGGCTACACCTTC.